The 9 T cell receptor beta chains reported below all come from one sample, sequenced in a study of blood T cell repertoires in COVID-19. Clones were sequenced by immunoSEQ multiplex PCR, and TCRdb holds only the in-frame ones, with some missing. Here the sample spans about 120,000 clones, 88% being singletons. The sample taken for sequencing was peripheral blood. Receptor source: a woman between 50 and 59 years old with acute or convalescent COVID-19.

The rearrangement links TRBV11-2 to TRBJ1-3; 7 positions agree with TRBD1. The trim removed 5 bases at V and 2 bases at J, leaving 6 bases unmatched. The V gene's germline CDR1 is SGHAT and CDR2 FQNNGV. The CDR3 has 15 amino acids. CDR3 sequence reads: CASSPLTGPGNTIYF. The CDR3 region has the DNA TGTGCCAGCAGCCCGTTGACAGGGCCTGGAAACACCATATATTTT. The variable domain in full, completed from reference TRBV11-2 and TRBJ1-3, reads EAGVAQSPRYKIIEKRQSVAFWCNPISGHATLYWYQQILGQGPKLLIQFQNNGVVDDSQLPKDRFSAERLKGVDSTLKIQPAKLEDSAVYLCASSPLTGPGNTIYFGEGSWLTVV.

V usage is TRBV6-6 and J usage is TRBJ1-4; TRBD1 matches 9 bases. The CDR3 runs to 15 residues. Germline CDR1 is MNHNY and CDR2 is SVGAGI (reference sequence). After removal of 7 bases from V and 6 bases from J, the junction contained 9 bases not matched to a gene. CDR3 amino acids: CASIHGGQGDEKLFF. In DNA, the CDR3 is TGTGCCAGCATCCACGGGGGACAGGGAGATGAAAAACTGTTTTTT.

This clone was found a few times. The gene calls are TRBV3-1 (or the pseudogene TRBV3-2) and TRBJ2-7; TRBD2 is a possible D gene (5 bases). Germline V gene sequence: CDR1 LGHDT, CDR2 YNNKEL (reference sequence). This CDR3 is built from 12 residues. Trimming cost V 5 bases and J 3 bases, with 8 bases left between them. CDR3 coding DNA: TGTGCCAGCAGCGGGAGCGACTACGAGCAGTACTTC. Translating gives CASSGSDYEQYF.

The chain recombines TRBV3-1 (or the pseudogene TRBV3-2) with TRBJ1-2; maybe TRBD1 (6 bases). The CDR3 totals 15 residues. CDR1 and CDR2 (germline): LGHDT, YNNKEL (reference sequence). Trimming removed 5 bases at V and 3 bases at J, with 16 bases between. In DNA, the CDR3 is TGTGCCAGCAGCTCCCGGGACACAGGCCACTATGGCTACACCTTC. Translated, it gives CASSSRDTGHYGYTF.

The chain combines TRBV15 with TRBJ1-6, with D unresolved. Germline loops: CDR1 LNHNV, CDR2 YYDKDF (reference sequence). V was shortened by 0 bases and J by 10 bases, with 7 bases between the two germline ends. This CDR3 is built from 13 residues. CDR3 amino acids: CATSRDILSPLHF. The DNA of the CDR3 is TGTGCCACCAGCAGAGATATTCTATCACCCCTCCACTTT.

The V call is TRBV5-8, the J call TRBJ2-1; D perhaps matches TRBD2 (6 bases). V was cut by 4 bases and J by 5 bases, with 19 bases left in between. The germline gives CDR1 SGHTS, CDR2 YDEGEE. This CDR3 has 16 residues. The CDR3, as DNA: TGTGCCAGCAGCCTGGTCGTGGTAGCGGTTAACAATGAGCAGTTCTTC. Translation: CASSLVVVAVNNEQFF.

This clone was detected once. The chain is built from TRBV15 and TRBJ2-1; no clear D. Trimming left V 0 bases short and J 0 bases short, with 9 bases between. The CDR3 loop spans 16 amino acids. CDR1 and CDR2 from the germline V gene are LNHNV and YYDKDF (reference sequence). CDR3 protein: CATSRDDPGSYNEQFF. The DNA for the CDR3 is TGTGCCACCAGCAGAGATGACCCGGGCTCCTACAATGAGCAGTTCTTC.

The CDR3 loop is CASRQRPGQGREDTEAFF. DNA of the CDR3: TGCGCCAGCAGACAAAGACCGGGACAGGGGAGGGAGGACACTGAAGCTTTCTTT. V and J are TRBV5-1 and TRBJ1-1; 10 nucleotides align to TRBD1. The CDR3 contains 18 residues. Germline V gene sequence: CDR1 SGHRS, CDR2 YFSETQ. The V gene end was trimmed by 5 bases and the J gene end by 3 bases; junction bases not matched to a gene: 16.

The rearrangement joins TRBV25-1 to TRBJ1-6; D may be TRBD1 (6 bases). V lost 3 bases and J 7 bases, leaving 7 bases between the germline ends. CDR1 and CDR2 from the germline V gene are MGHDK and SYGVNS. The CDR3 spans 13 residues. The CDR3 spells CASSDQGNSPLHF. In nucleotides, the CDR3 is TGTGCCAGCAGTGATCAGGGGAATTCACCCCTCCACTTT.